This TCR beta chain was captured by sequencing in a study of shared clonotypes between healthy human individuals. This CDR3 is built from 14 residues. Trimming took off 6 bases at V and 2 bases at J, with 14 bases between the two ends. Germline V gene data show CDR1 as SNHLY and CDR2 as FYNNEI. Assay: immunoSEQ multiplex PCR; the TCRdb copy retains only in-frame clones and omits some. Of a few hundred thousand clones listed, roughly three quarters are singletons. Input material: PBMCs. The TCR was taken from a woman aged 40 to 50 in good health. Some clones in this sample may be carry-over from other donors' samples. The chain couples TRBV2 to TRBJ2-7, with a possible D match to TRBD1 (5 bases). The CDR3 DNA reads TGTGCCAGCAGAGCTCAGGGTCCCACCTACGAGCAGTACTTC. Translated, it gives CASRAQGPTYEQYF.